The sequence of this TCR beta chain was determined in a study of T cells in Graves' hyperthyroidism and ophthalmopathy. Germline trimming cut 6 bases from V and 3 bases from J; bases unmatched to any gene: 5. CDR1 and CDR2 from the germline V gene are MNHNS and SASEGT. This CDR3 has 14 amino acids. The study, taken as a whole, reports: Classification by a 13 V-J model distinguished ophthalmopathy from stable hyperthyroidism. Ophthalmopathy was model-predicted a median 6.5 months pre-onset. In the blood, most expanded thyroid clonotypes above 0.001 appeared as well.

This clonotype was recorded many times. Its antigen is currently unknown. Clinical symptoms, serum thyroxine and TRAb, thyroid ultrasound and orbital computed tomography were used for the diagnoses. There were TCR beta CDR3 regions amplified from RNA transcripts. The HTBI primer set was used in a first-round RT-PCR of the TCR CDR3. MiXCR, applied by TCRdb to the multiplex PCR reads, yields one record per CDR3 protein. Of about 500,000 distinct CDR3 sequences listed, 15% to 20% are singletons. The sequence derives from a woman aged 25 to 39 with Graves' ophthalmopathy. V usage is TRBV6-1 and J usage is TRBJ2-5; 9 positions match TRBD1. Specimen: blood. The CDR3 protein is CASSQQGAKETQYF. CDR3 DNA sequence: TGTGCCAGCAGCCAACAGGGGGCTAAAGAGACCCAGTACTTC.